The TCR beta chain under discussion was sequenced for a study of T cell responses to AZD1222 COVID-19 vaccine. Study outcomes and limitations: Spike-specific TCR breadth and depth both grew after two AZD1222 doses. Among spike-specific TCRs, nearly half reportedly target unmutated variant regions. After the peak T cell response, and only then, were repertoires sampled.

This CDR3 is built from 14 residues. The V and J ends lost 0 bases and 9 bases respectively, with 12 bases between them. CDR1 is SGHVS and CDR2 is FNYEAQ in the germline V gene. The protocol was immunoSEQ multiplex PCR, while the TCRdb copy is restricted to in-frame clones and leaves out a portion. Of about 180,000 clones listed, approximately 90% were seen once; the top ten hold 1.9%. Remarks on this clone: The antigen is not known.

This TCR was recovered from an adult in good health. J is TRBJ2-1 and V is TRBV7-6; D is uncertain. The specimen was peripheral blood, collected on day 0 of AZD1222 vaccination. CDR3 loop: CASSLAALVSEQFF. Written as DNA, the CDR3 is TGTGCCAGCAGCTTAGCCGCCCTAGTCTCTGAGCAGTTCTTC.